The 30 T cell receptor beta chains below were found in one sample sequenced in a study of cytomegalovirus exposure and HLA in healthy donors (dated by TCRdb to 2016 to 2017). Libraries were built with the immunoSEQ multiplex PCR assay. For the multiplex PCR, a mixture combining 60 forward primers for TCR Vbeta segments and 13 reverse primers for TCR Jbeta segments was used. TCRdb limited this immuneACCESS table to in-frame rearrangements with V and J called. A share of clones is missing; checked studies link under half to unresolved V genes, and the rest is unexplained. This sample lists some 130,000 clones; 79% were detected once. The biggest ten clones account for roughly 2% of the sample. The sample taken for sequencing was PBMCs. The receptors derive from a man aged 18-30 years in good health and CMV-seronegative.

This clone has a single count. The rearrangement uses TRBV6-5 and TRBJ2-6; D gene ambiguous. The CDR3 is 15 amino acids. V was pared by 2 bases and J by 0 bases, with 5 bases between. The germline gives CDR1 MNHEY, CDR2 SVGAGI. CDR3 loop: CASSYESSGANVLTF. CDR3 bases: TGTGCCAGCAGTTACGAGAGCTCTGGGGCCAACGTCCTGACTTTC.

The rearrangement joins TRBV6-1 to TRBJ1-1, with D perhaps TRBD1 (6 bases). The CDR3 loop spans 13 amino acids. V dropped 1 base and J dropped 10 bases, with 13 bases sitting between them. Germline CDR1 reads MNHNS; CDR2 reads SASEGT. The chain's CDR3 is CASSEGQGQGAFF. Here the CDR3 DNA reads TGTGCCAGCAGTGAAGGTCAGGGGCAGGGAGCTTTCTTT.

V and J are TRBV25-1 and TRBJ2-3, with D maybe TRBD2 (6 bases). Trimming stripped 3 bases from V and 0 bases from J, with 13 bases between. Germline V lookup: CDR1 MGHDK, CDR2 SYGVNS. The CDR3 loop spans 16 amino acids. CDR3 nucleotide sequence: TGTGCCAGCAGTGACGGGGGACGCCAAAGCACAGATACGCAGTATTTT. Protein: CASSDGGRQSTDTQYF.

CDR3 bases: TGCGCCAGCAGCCCCGGGACATATGATAATTCACCCCTCCACTTT. Translated: CASSPGTYDNSPLHF. The chain joins TRBV5-1 to TRBJ1-6, with TRBD1 as a possible D gene (6 bases). CDR3 size: 15 residues. The germline V gene encodes CDR1 SGHRS and CDR2 YFSETQ. Trimming stripped 4 bases from V and 5 bases from J, with 13 bases between.

V gene TRBV6-5 combines with J gene TRBJ2-7; 7 bases fit TRBD2. The V gene end was trimmed by 7 bases and the J gene end by 2 bases; junction bases not matched to a gene: 8. The germline V gene has CDR1 MNHEY and CDR2 SVGAGI. The length of the CDR3 is 14 residues. CDR3: CASMSGGQPYEQYV. CDR3 nucleotides: TGTGCCAGCATGTCGGGAGGACAACCCTACGAGCAGTACGTC.

This chain joins TRBV21-1 and TRBJ2-7; the listed D gene, TRBD1, was not tested against the DNA. TRBV21-1 represents a pseudogene. This CDR3 spans 15 amino acids. CDR3 residues: CASSKGNGDTYEQYV. Here the CDR3 DNA reads TGTGCCAGCAGCAAAGGCAACGGGGACACCTACGAGCAGTACGTC.

The CDR3 DNA is TGTGCCAGCGGAAAGGGGGGGGGCAATCAGCCCCAGCATTTT. Protein: CASGKGGGNQPQHF. The chain has TRBV27 and TRBJ1-5, with a possible D match to TRBD1 (6 bases). Trimming stripped 8 bases from V and 2 bases from J, with 13 bases between. CDR1 MNHEY and CDR2 SMNVEV come from the germline V gene (reference sequence). This CDR3 has 14 residues.

This clone has only one observation. J is TRBJ2-7 and V is TRBV4-3; D perhaps matches TRBD2 (5 bases). V was pared by 4 bases and J by 6 bases, with 13 bases between. This CDR3 comprises 13 residues. Germline assignment: CDR1 LGHNA and CDR2 YSLEER. The CDR3 bases are TGCGCCAGCAGCCGCAACCTCCGGGGCGAGCAGTACTTC. This gives the protein CASSRNLRGEQYF.

The chain joins TRBV2 to TRBJ1-5; 7 bases agree with TRBD1. This CDR3 comprises 15 residues. Unmatched junction bases numbered 5, after V lost 6 bases and J lost 0 bases. The germline CDR1 and CDR2 sequences are SNHLY and FYNNEI. CDR3 loop: CASRTGRHSNQPQHF. DNA for the CDR3: TGTGCCAGCAGGACAGGGCGGCATAGCAATCAGCCCCAGCATTTT. Based on the CDR3 plus reference TRBV2 and TRBJ1-5, the full variable domain is EPEVTQTPSHQVTQMGQEVILRCVPISNHLYFYWYRQILGQKVEFLVSFYNNEISEKSEIFDDQFSVERPDGSNFTLKIRSTKLEDSAMYFCASRTGRHSNQPQHFGDGTRLSIL.

The chain joins TRBV18 to TRBJ2-5, with 8 bases fitting TRBD1. The junction had 14 bases not matched to a gene; V was cut back by 4 bases and J by 4 bases. CDR1 is KGHSH, CDR2 LQKENI, per germline. There are 17 residues in the CDR3. The CDR3 here is CASSQQRDRNLGETQYF. The CDR3, as DNA: TGTGCCAGCTCACAACAAAGGGACAGGAACCTCGGAGAGACCCAGTACTTC.

CDR3 coding DNA: TGTGCCAGCAGCTTGCGCGGGACAGGATTTACCGGGGAGCTGTTTTTT. Translated, it gives CASSLRGTGFTGELFF. V gene TRBV7-8 combines with J gene TRBJ2-2, with TRBD1 matching over 8 bases. V lost 3 bases, J lost 5 bases, and 8 bases stayed unmatched. The CDR3 spans 16 residues. Germline V lookup: CDR1 SGHVS, CDR2 FQNEAQ.

The chain joins TRBV4-1 to TRBJ2-3, with 10 bases matching TRBD2. V dropped 1 base and J dropped 7; count of bases not matched to a gene: 5. Looked up from germline, CDR1 is MGHRA and CDR2 is YSYEKL. This CDR3 contains 15 residues. This CDR3 is CASSQGLAGDYTQYF. DNA of the CDR3: TGCGCCAGCAGCCAAGGGCTAGCGGGAGACTATACGCAGTATTTT.

This clone was observed a handful of times. V usage is TRBV15 and J usage is TRBJ1-2, with D possibly matching TRBD1 (6 bases). CDR3 length: 18 residues. The V end was cut by 0 bases, the J end by 4 bases, with 21 bases between. Germline assignment: CDR1 LNHNV and CDR2 YYDKDF (reference sequence). DNA of the CDR3: TGTGCCACCAGCAGAGATATACCGTGGAGCCAGGGGCCCTATGGCTACACCTTC. Encoded protein: CATSRDIPWSQGPYGYTF.

The CDR3 sequence is CATLKRDEQFF. The CDR3 region has the DNA TGTGCCACCTTGAAGAGGGATGAGCAGTTCTTC. This chain uses TRBV19 with TRBJ2-1; possible D gene TRBD2, 5 bases. The CDR3 sequence is 11 residues long. V lost 10 bases and J 8 bases, leaving 12 bases between the germline ends. Germline CDR1 and CDR2: LNHDA and SQIVND (reference sequence).

V and J are TRBV18 and TRBJ2-7, with a tentative D call TRBD1 (7 bases). Germline CDR1 and CDR2: KGHSH and LQKENI. The V end lost 6 bases, the J end lost 5 bases, and 17 bases lay between the germline ends. This CDR3 is 14 amino acids long. CDR3 in amino acids: CASSSSGGGDEQYF. CDR3 sequence (DNA): TGTGCCAGCTCCAGCTCCGGAGGGGGCGACGAGCAGTACTTC.

With regard to this clone: Germline is not matched at one junction end, which may reflect a read error. The chain employs TRBV7-7 and TRBJ2-2; the D gene is possibly TRBD2 (5 bases). Germline V gives CDR1 SSHAT, CDR2 FNYEAQ (reference sequence). The CDR3 covers 13 residues. CDR3 amino acids: CASSLASGGELFF. The CDR3 DNA reads TGTGCTAGCAGCTTAGCAAGCGGCGGGGAGCTGTTTTTT.

The V gene is TRBV19, the J gene TRBJ2-1; 10 bases agree with TRBD2. Per germline, CDR1 LNHDA and CDR2 SQIVND (reference sequence). The CDR3 totals 16 residues. V was clipped by 5 bases and J by 0 bases; unmatched bases: 4. CDR3 loop: CASSLIAGGSYNEQFF. The DNA for the CDR3 is TGTGCCAGTAGTCTCATAGCGGGAGGCTCCTACAATGAGCAGTTCTTC.

This clone was seen a few times. CDR3 coding DNA: TGCGCCACGACGGGCGGGGAGGCTCAGCCCCAGCATTTT. Translating gives CATTGGEAQPQHF. This chain links TRBV10-2 with TRBJ1-5; the D is unclear. The CDR3 spans 13 residues. Germline assignment: CDR1 WSHSY and CDR2 SAAADI. The V end lost 10 bases, the J end lost 6 bases, and 16 bases lay between the germline ends.

The chain recombines TRBV9 with TRBJ2-5, with 11 bases that match TRBD1. Germline CDR1 SGDLS, CDR2 YYNGEE. This CDR3 has 15 residues. V lost 3 bases to trimming and J lost 5 bases; unmatched junction nucleotides: 6. DNA for the CDR3: TGTGCCAGCAGCGCAGGACAGGGGGCCTTGGAGACCCAGTACTTC. Protein: CASSAGQGALETQYF.

The chain recombines TRBV27 with TRBJ1-2, with unresolved D. V shed 7 bases and J shed 5 bases, with 23 bases lying between them. The CDR3 covers 16 residues. The V gene's germline CDR1 is MNHEY and CDR2 SMNVEV (reference sequence). The CDR3 sequence: CASTPGDPSLPYGYTF. Here the CDR3 DNA reads TGTGCCAGCACCCCTGGAGACCCATCGCTACCTTATGGCTACACCTTC.

The V and J genes are TRBV4-2 and TRBJ2-6; the D is unclear. The CDR3 spans 16 residues. The V end was cut by 3 bases, the J end by 0 bases, with 9 bases between. Germline V gives CDR1 LGHNA, CDR2 YNFKEQ. The CDR3 loop is CASSQVRNSGANVLTF. CDR3 DNA sequence: TGTGCCAGCAGCCAGGTCAGGAACTCTGGGGCCAACGTCCTGACTTTC.

The chain recombines TRBV5-1 with TRBJ2-5; D is possibly TRBD2 (5 bases). The J call could be wrong; TRBJ2-7 is a better fit for the DNA end. The CDR3 is made up of 15 amino acids. CDR1 and CDR2 (germline): SGHRS, YFSETQ. CDR3 region: CASSLTGVADYEQYF. The CDR3 bases are TGCGCCAGCAGCTTGACCGGGGTCGCGGACTACGAGCAGTACTTC.

The chain carries TRBV2 and TRBJ2-4; possible D gene TRBD1, 6 bases. This CDR3 has 16 amino acids. Trimming removed 7 bases from V and 1 base from J, with 17 bases in between. Germline V CDR1 and CDR2: SNHLY, FYNNEI. CDR3 DNA sequence: TGTGCCAGCACTTGGTCAGCAGGGGCGGCCAAAAACATTCAGTACTTC. Its protein product is CASTWSAGAAKNIQYF.

V gene TRBV5-1 combines with J gene TRBJ2-2; the D gene is possibly TRBD1 (6 bases). The length of the CDR3 is 16 residues. Germline loops: CDR1 SGHRS, CDR2 YFSETQ. Trimming took 4 bases from V and 7 from J, leaving 20 bases between them. Written as DNA, the CDR3 is TGCGCCAGCAGCCACCGAACCGGGACACGAAACGGGGAGCTGTTTTTT. Amino acid sequence: CASSHRTGTRNGELFF. The variable domain in full, with the rest retrieved from reference TRBV5-1 and TRBJ2-2, is KAGVTQTPRYLIKTRGQQVTLSCSPISGHRSVSWYQQTPGQGLQFLFEYFSETQRNKGNFPGRFSGRQFSNSRSEMNVSTLELGDSALYLCASSHRTGTRNGELFFGEGSRLTVL.

The chain recombines TRBV6-4 with TRBJ2-2; tentative D call: TRBD2 (6 bases). The CDR3 has 14 amino acids. The germline V gene has CDR1 MRHNA and CDR2 SNTAGT. Trimming left V 0 bases short and J 7 bases short, with 9 bases between. The CDR3 loop reads CASSDSEGNGELFF. The CDR3 DNA sequence: TGTGCCAGCAGTGACTCGGAGGGAAACGGGGAGCTGTTTTTT.

The chain's CDR3 is CASSGSDRKSSYEQYF. DNA for the CDR3: TGTGCCAGCAGTGGGTCGGACAGGAAAAGCTCCTACGAGCAGTACTTC. The V gene is TRBV28, the J gene TRBJ2-7; 7 bases line up with TRBD1. The V gene end was trimmed by 5 bases and the J gene end by 0 bases; junction bases not matched to a gene: 10. In germline, CDR1 is MDHEN, CDR2 SYDVKM. The CDR3 spans 16 residues.

V is TRBV7-3 and J is TRBJ2-1, with a weak D call TRBD1 (6 bases). Per the germline V gene, CDR1 is SGHTA and CDR2 is FQGTGA. The V and J ends lost 3 bases and 7 bases respectively, with 16 bases between them. There are 15 residues in the CDR3. The CDR3 DNA follows: TGTGCCAGCAGCTTGGATGTCAGGGGACGAAATGAGCAGTTCTTC. Its translation: CASSLDVRGRNEQFF.

The rearrangement links TRBV7-8 to TRBJ1-1, with D unclear. The germline gives CDR1 SGHVS, CDR2 FQNEAQ. CDR3 length: 14 residues. V was pared by 5 bases and J by 6 bases, with 16 bases between. The CDR3 region has the DNA TGTGCCAGCAGCACCCTTACAGCGGTAGCTGAAGCTTTCTTT. Residues: CASSTLTAVAEAFF.

The rearrangement uses TRBV2 and TRBJ2-5; TRBD2 might be the D (5 bases). This CDR3 has 16 residues. Germline values: CDR1 SNHLY, CDR2 FYNNEI. V gave up 7 bases and J gave up 3 bases, with 21 bases separating them. The CDR3 DNA reads TGTGCCAGCACCCCCTATGGGGATTCGGGAAAAGAGACCCAGTACTTC. As protein: CASTPYGDSGKETQYF.

This rearrangement joins TRBV7-3 to TRBJ2-2; TRBD1 matches at 8 bases. The CDR3 has 15 amino acids. Per the germline V gene, CDR1 is SGHTA and CDR2 is FQGTGA. With 5 bases clipped from V and 5 bases from J, the junction kept 7 bases outside the gene matches. CDR3 DNA sequence: TGTGCCAGCAGCATCACAGGGGGAAGGACCGGGGAGCTGTTTTTT. This encodes CASSITGGRTGELFF.